Given below is one TCR beta chain in context. These data are taken from a study of cytotoxic CD8 clonotypes in ibrutinib-treated CLL. Clones were read by immunoSEQ multiplex PCR, and TCRdb kept only the in-frame ones, dropping some. The data show about 200,000 clones, with 72% seen just once and around 15% held by the top ten. Trimming left V 0 bases short and J 8 bases short, with 20 bases between. Looked up from germline, CDR1 is SGDLS and CDR2 is YYNGEE. The CDR3 has 16 residues. This sequence originates from a human donor with chronic lymphocytic leukemia. This specimen was PBMCs, taken after 24 months of ibrutinib treatment. The gene calls are TRBV9 and TRBJ1-1, with TRBD1 as a possible D gene (5 bases). The CDR3 coding sequence is TGTGCCAGCAGCGTAGAGGTGGGGACCGCCCTTGGGGAAGCTTTCTTT. It codes for CASSVEVGTALGEAFF.